This T cell receptor beta chain came from a study of CD8 T cells in Susac syndrome. TEMRA cells were FACS-enriched and CD8+ and CD4+ T cells negatively isolated. Random hexamers were used to reverse transcribe an amount of roughly 0.45 to 1 ug RNA. A multiplex approach, immunoSEQ multiplex PCR, amplified TCR beta CDR3 across 54 Vbeta and 13 Jbeta. TCRdb analysed the immunoSEQ multiplex PCR reads with MiXCR anew, one entry per CDR3 protein. The table shows about 190,000 distinct CDR3 sequences, with roughly 92% occurring only once. In germline, CDR1 is DFQATT, CDR2 SNEGSKA (reference sequence). The CDR3 consists of 14 residues. With 7 bases removed from V and 8 bases from J, the gap between germline ends came to 20 bases.

The chain combines TRBV20-1 with TRBJ1-4, with D perhaps TRBD1 (5 bases). Sequenced: CD4+ T cells from PBMCs. This TCR derives from a human donor in good health. CDR3 amino acids: CSVRAGTEIEKLFF. The CDR3 region has the DNA TGCAGTGTGCGGGCAGGGACGGAAATCGAAAAACTGTTTTTT.